The subject of this entry is one TCR beta chain. This clone was seen just once. The target of this receptor is not known. Base qualities are not provided; no much larger clone lies one nucleotide away. The data derive from a study of blood T cell repertoires in COVID-19 (dated by TCRdb to about 2020). At the level of the whole study: The collaborator samples originated in the United States, Italy and Spain and spanned the acute and convalescent phases of COVID-19. The material from the prospective study consisted of cDNA or gDNA derived from T cells, B-cell-depleted T cells, or PBMCs. Deeply sampled blood TCRbeta repertoires from subjects exposed to, actively infected with, or recovered from COVID-19 were included in the dataset. The repertoires were released in a freely available public database intended as a resource for research on the immune response to SARS-CoV-2. Samples came from the ongoing ImmuneRACE study (first 160 participants) plus 1,254 subjects from 6 global collaborators. The sample metadata nearly always contained a de-identified subject ID, COVID-19 status, age in years and sex. Where available, HLA class I and class II types were obtained from metadata supplied by the sample provider rather than from assay-based typing. Study-level results and caveats: The amount of clinical and demographic metadata varied by source and participant and was provided uncurated.

The immunoSEQ Assay, a bias-controlled multiplex PCR, was used to amplify TCRbeta CDR3 regions from genomic DNA. In the original analysis: The number of nucleated cells in each sample was estimated from the amplification of reference gene primers within the assay. To quantify the absolute abundance of each unique TCRbeta CDR3 rearrangement, sequence reads were collapsed and filtered. For each sample, productive Simpson clonality was calculated as the square root of Simpson's diversity index over productive rearrangements. TCRdb limited this immuneACCESS table to in-frame rearrangements with V and J called. A share of clones is missing; checked studies link under half to unresolved V genes, and the rest is unexplained. That table gives V, J and clone size, and the DNA gave D and trimming. In all, the sample holds a few hundred thousand clones, and 80% to 90% of those were seen once. The ten largest account for 3.5% to 5% of the sample.

Participants in the prospective study were aged roughly 18 to 89 years, lived in 20 to 25 United States geographic areas, and enrolled through a virtual design. In the prospective study, participants were assigned to cohorts based on the clinical history participants reported in a screening survey and a study questionnaire. In the prospective study, whole blood, serum and a nasopharyngeal or oropharyngeal swab were collected from each participant by mobile phlebotomists. Prospective study participants could optionally give additional blood draws and questionnaires over an approximately 2-month period. Blood samples from the prospective study were shipped frozen or at room temperature prior to DNA extraction. Taken from the germline V gene (reference sequence), the CDR1 and CDR2 loops are SGHKS and YYEKEE. V is clipped by 0 bases and J by 8 bases, and the sequence between their germline boundaries is 21 bases long. Its CDR3 holds 17 amino acids, cysteine through phenylalanine. This entry keeps only the CDR3 DNA: 51 bases, framed from base 1.

The receptor comes from a man younger than 40 with acute COVID-19. The sample was PBMCs or T cells enriched from blood (not recorded which). The chain is made from TRBV5-5 and TRBJ2-1; the D region possibly corresponds to TRBD2 (5 bases align). The DNA is TGTGCCAGCAGCTTGGCCGTCGTAGCGCTGAAGATCGATGAGCAGTTCTTC. This codes for CASSLAVVALKIDEQFF.